The 29 T cell receptor beta chains reported below all come from one sample, sequenced in a study of cytomegalovirus exposure and HLA in healthy donors. The PCR made use of 60 Vbeta and 13 Jbeta primers. The assay was immunoSEQ multiplex PCR, and TCRdb's table has in-frame clones only and misses some. Of tens of thousands of clones listed, roughly four fifths are singletons. Material: PBMCs. All receptors derive from a woman aged 25 to 39 in good health and CMV-seropositive.

This clone was seen just once. This rearrangement joins TRBV19 to TRBJ1-1; D is undetermined. The CDR3 loop spans 12 amino acids. Germline-derived CDR1 and CDR2 are LNHDA and SQIVND (reference sequence). The V and J ends lost 8 bases and 5 bases respectively, with 12 bases between them. Here the CDR3 reads CASSRYGTEAFF. CDR3 coding DNA: TGTGCCAGTTCACGGTACGGGACTGAAGCTTTCTTT.

This clone showed up just once. V and J are TRBV4-1 and TRBJ1-4; tentative D call: TRBD1 (5 bases). V dropped 0 bases and J dropped 4 bases, with 12 bases sitting between them. Germline V gene sequence: CDR1 MGHRA, CDR2 YSYEKL. The CDR3 totals 16 residues. CDR3 residues: CASSQDTGVGNEKLFF. In DNA form, the CDR3 reads TGCGCCAGCAGCCAAGATACGGGGGTTGGTAATGAAAAACTGTTTTTT.

The chain is built from TRBV28 and TRBJ2-3; D is possibly TRBD2 (6 bases). V gave up 9 bases and J gave up 2 bases, with 15 bases separating them. The CDR3 is 14 residues long. Germline loops: CDR1 MDHEN, CDR2 SYDVKM. CDR3 sequence reads: CARRPGTFTDTQYF. DNA for the CDR3: TGTGCCAGAAGGCCCGGGACTTTCACAGATACGCAGTATTTT. The full variable domain, in which reference TRBV28 and TRBJ2-3 provide the parts outside the CDR3, is DVKVTQSSRYLVKRTGEKVFLECVQDMDHENMFWYRQDPGLGLRLIYFSYDVKMKEKGDIPEGYSVSREKKERFSLILESASTNQTSMYLCARRPGTFTDTQYFGPGTRLTVL.

The table lists this clone with a count of one. The chain has TRBV27 and TRBJ2-7; TRBD1 might be the D (5 bases). Trimming took off 6 bases at V and 0 bases at J, with 6 bases between the two ends. The CDR3 runs 12 residues. Germline CDR1 MNHEY, CDR2 SMNVEV (reference sequence). Here the CDR3 DNA reads TGTGCCAGCAGGGGGCCCTCCTACGAGCAGTACTTC. Amino acid sequence: CASRGPSYEQYF.

The rearrangement joins TRBV5-5 to TRBJ2-1, with D possibly matching TRBD1 (6 bases). CDR1 is SGHKS and CDR2 is YYEKEE in the germline V gene (reference sequence). The CDR3 is 16 residues long. V was cut by 4 bases and J by 4 bases, with 18 bases left in between. The CDR3 DNA reads as TGTGCCAGCAGCCCCCTGGGGGCGGACATTTACAATGAGCAGTTCTTC. Protein: CASSPLGADIYNEQFF.

The chain couples TRBV5-1 to TRBJ1-1; a possible D gene is TRBD1 (5 bases). The CDR3 is made up of 15 amino acids. Germline CDR1 SGHRS, CDR2 YFSETQ. With 4 bases removed from V and 0 bases from J, the gap between germline ends came to 13 bases. This chain's CDR3 is CASSAGGTMNTEAFF. Written as DNA, the CDR3 is TGCGCCAGCAGCGCGGGGGGGACCATGAACACTGAAGCTTTCTTT. Based on the CDR3 plus reference TRBV5-1 and TRBJ1-1, the full variable domain is KAGVTQTPRYLIKTRGQQVTLSCSPISGHRSVSWYQQTPGQGLQFLFEYFSETQRNKGNFPGRFSGRQFSNSRSEMNVSTLELGDSALYLCASSAGGTMNTEAFFGQGTRLTVV.

The chain recombines TRBV29-1 with TRBJ2-3, with D unresolved. This CDR3 spans 16 amino acids. Between the trimmed V and J ends, which lost 6 bases and 5 bases, there was a span of 24 bases. The germline V gene has CDR1 SQVTM and CDR2 ANQGSEA. The CDR3 here is CSVATPLERAVDTQYF. CDR3 nucleotides: TGCAGCGTCGCCACCCCTCTGGAGCGCGCGGTAGATACGCAGTATTTT.

The genes are TRBV6-5 and TRBJ2-7, with 8 bases identical to TRBD1. The V and J ends lost 5 bases and 1 base, in that order; junction bases with no gene match: 4. The CDR3 extends over 14 amino acids. Per germline, CDR1 MNHEY and CDR2 SVGAGI. The CDR3 DNA reads TGTGCCAGCAGTGGGACAGGCGTATCCTACGAGCAGTACTTC. Its protein is CASSGTGVSYEQYF.

This chain joins TRBV28 and TRBJ1-2; possible D gene TRBD1, 6 bases. Looked up from germline, CDR1 is MDHEN and CDR2 is SYDVKM. The CDR3 length is 13 residues. Trimming left V 11 bases short and J 6 bases short, with 19 bases between. The CDR3 nucleotides are TGTGCCGGGTCAGAACAGGGAAGGGATGGCTACACCTTC. As protein: CAGSEQGRDGYTF.

CDR3 nucleotides: TGTGCCAGCAGTGAGGGGGCTAGCAGGACCTACGAGCAGTACTTC. This codes for CASSEGASRTYEQYF. The rearrangement joins TRBV2 to TRBJ2-7; D is possibly TRBD1 (6 bases). Trimming removed 3 bases from V and 2 bases from J, with 14 bases in between. The CDR3 is 15 amino acids. Germline V lookup: CDR1 SNHLY, CDR2 FYNNEI.

The chain uses TRBV7-2 and TRBJ1-2, with a weak D call TRBD1 (6 bases). V dropped 5 bases and J dropped 2 bases, with 18 bases sitting between them. This CDR3 is built from 16 residues. Per the germline V gene, CDR1 is SGHTA and CDR2 is FQGNSA. DNA for the CDR3: TGTGCCAGCAGCCCACCGTCGGGCAGGGGAAACTATGGCTACACCTTC. Translation: CASSPPSGRGNYGYTF.

This rearrangement joins TRBV28 to TRBJ2-1; D may be TRBD2 (5 bases). The CDR3 is made up of 15 amino acids. The V end lost 7 bases, the J end lost 5 bases, and 18 bases lay between the germline ends. Germline CDR1 reads MDHEN; CDR2 reads SYDVKM. CDR3 sequence (DNA): TGTGCCAGCATTACAAGGGCGGGTAAGCACAATGAGCAGTTCTTC. Translating it yields CASITRAGKHNEQFF.

V and J are TRBV7-9 and TRBJ2-1; D unclear. This CDR3 contains 13 residues. Germline V lookup: CDR1 SEHNR, CDR2 FQNEAQ (reference sequence). Trimming shortened V by 3 bases and J by 6 bases, and 9 bases separated the two germline ends. The CDR3 is CASSFRGINEQFF. The CDR3 DNA follows: TGTGCCAGCAGCTTCCGCGGAATCAATGAGCAGTTCTTC.

This rearrangement joins TRBV28 to TRBJ1-1; D possibly corresponds to TRBD1 (5 bases). Germline V gene data show CDR1 as MDHEN and CDR2 as SYDVKM. The CDR3 loop spans 15 amino acids. V dropped 5 bases and J dropped 1 base, with 14 bases sitting between them. Written as DNA, the CDR3 is TGTGCCAGCAGTCCTCTGCGGGACCGGAACACTGAAGCTTTCTTT. It specifies CASSPLRDRNTEAFF.

This sequence joins TRBV18 and TRBJ1-5; D uncertain. Trimming took off 5 bases at V and 4 bases at J, with 12 bases between the two ends. The CDR3 loop spans 14 amino acids. Germline CDR1 reads KGHSH; CDR2 reads LQKENI. CDR3 residues: CASSYADQNQPQHF. The CDR3 DNA reads TGTGCCAGCTCATACGCCGATCAGAATCAGCCCCAGCATTTT.

The gene calls are TRBV4-3 and TRBJ2-1; 14 nucleotides line up with TRBD2. Germline-derived CDR1 and CDR2 are LGHNA and YSLEER. The CDR3 is made up of 16 amino acids. V lost 4 bases and J lost 4; bases outside the gene matches: 3. The CDR3 DNA is TGCGCCAGCAGCCCACGACTAGCGGGAGGGTACAATGAGCAGTTCTTC. Its translation: CASSPRLAGGYNEQFF.

The chain uses TRBV5-4 and TRBJ1-1; tentative D call: TRBD1 (5 bases). The V gene lost 3 bases and the J gene lost 4 bases, with 16 bases spanning the gap. The CDR3 extends over 15 amino acids. The germline V gene has CDR1 SGHNT and CDR2 YYREEE (reference sequence). The CDR3 here is CASSWGDVGSTEAFF. The CDR3 region has the DNA TGTGCCAGCAGCTGGGGGGATGTAGGATCCACTGAAGCTTTCTTT.

The chain links TRBV5-1 to TRBJ2-3, with a weak D call TRBD2 (5 bases). The CDR3 has 16 amino acids. Per the germline V gene, CDR1 is SGHRS and CDR2 is YFSETQ. Trimming shortened V by 0 bases and J by 1 base, and 12 bases separated the two germline ends. The CDR3 reads CASSLAERPRTDTQYF. CDR3 DNA: TGCGCCAGCAGCTTGGCTGAGCGGCCCCGCACAGATACGCAGTATTTT. The full variable domain, completed using reference TRBV5-1 and TRBJ2-3, is KAGVTQTPRYLIKTRGQQVTLSCSPISGHRSVSWYQQTPGQGLQFLFEYFSETQRNKGNFPGRFSGRQFSNSRSEMNVSTLELGDSALYLCASSLAERPRTDTQYFGPGTRLTVL.

The chain couples TRBV4-1 to TRBJ2-5; perhaps TRBD1 as D (6 bases). CDR3 length equals 14 residues. From germline, CDR1 is MGHRA and CDR2 YSYEKL. Trimming removed 7 bases at V and 1 base at J, with 13 bases between. The CDR3 DNA sequence: TGCGCCAGCACGCCTACAGGGATCCAAGAGACCCAGTACTTC. Its protein is CASTPTGIQETQYF.

This clone has a single count. The rearrangement joins TRBV19 to TRBJ2-1; 9 positions agree with TRBD2. The germline gives CDR1 LNHDA, CDR2 SQIVND (reference sequence). The V gene end was trimmed by 5 bases and the J gene end by 3 bases; junction bases not matched to a gene: 2. The CDR3 contains 14 residues. For the CDR3, the DNA is TGTGCCAGTAGTTCAGCGGGAGGCTACAATGAGCAGTTCTTC. The encoded protein is CASSSAGGYNEQFF.

This chain connects TRBV10-3 to TRBJ1-1; 9 bases fit TRBD1. V trimming: 6 bases; J trimming: 2 bases; junction bases outside the gene matches: 4. CDR3 length: 14 residues. Germline V gives CDR1 ENHRY, CDR2 SYGVKD. In DNA, the CDR3 is TGTGCCATCAGGGGGACAGGGCCCAACACTGAAGCTTTCTTT. It codes for CAIRGTGPNTEAFF.

This clone was seen a few times. The rearrangement joins TRBV14 to TRBJ1-2; 8 nucleotides agree with TRBD1. CDR3 length equals 16 residues. Trimming took 0 bases from V and 8 from J; bases not matched to a gene: 11. Per germline, CDR1 SGHDN and CDR2 FVKESK. CDR3 amino acids: CASSQDVRTGLIGYTF. In DNA, the CDR3 is TGTGCCAGCAGCCAAGACGTCCGGACAGGGCTGATCGGCTACACCTTC. Full variable domain (remainder filled in from reference TRBV14 and TRBJ1-2): EAGVTQFPSHSVIEKGQTVTLRCDPISGHDNLYWYRRVMGKEIKFLLHFVKESKQDESGMPNNRFLAERTGGTYSTLKVQPAELEDSGVYFCASSQDVRTGLIGYTFGSGTRLTVV.

The rearrangement uses TRBV25-1 and TRBJ1-2; a weak D match, TRBD1 (6 bases). Trimming removed 8 bases from V and 3 bases from J, with 22 bases in between. The CDR3 consists of 16 residues. Germline CDR1 is MGHDK and CDR2 is SYGVNS. CDR3 amino acids: CASLGRGARGDYGYTF. In nucleotides, the CDR3 is TGTGCCAGCCTTGGGCGGGGGGCAAGGGGGGACTATGGCTACACCTTC.

This chain joins TRBV29-1 and TRBJ2-3; D is undetermined. CDR1 is SQVTM and CDR2 is ANQGSEA in the germline V gene. CDR3 length: 12 residues. Trimming stripped 5 bases from V and 0 bases from J, with 6 bases between. In DNA, the CDR3 is TGCAGCGTTAATCTGAGCACAGATACGCAGTATTTT. As protein: CSVNLSTDTQYF.

The chain uses TRBV29-1 and TRBJ1-1; TRBD1 matches at 8 bases. V was clipped by 7 bases and J by 0 bases; unmatched bases: 7. Germline V gives CDR1 SQVTM, CDR2 ANQGSEA. The CDR3 spans 14 residues. CDR3 bases: TGCAGCGCGACAGGGGCAGGCATGAACACTGAAGCTTTCTTT. This codes for CSATGAGMNTEAFF.

This clone occurred a few times. The gene calls are TRBV6-1 and TRBJ1-2; D is unclear. V was shortened by 6 bases and J by 4 bases, with 15 bases between the two germline ends. Germline V gene lookup returns CDR1 MNHNS and CDR2 SASEGT. This CDR3 comprises 14 residues. CDR3 nucleotide sequence: TGTGCCAGCAGCGCCCCCCGGAGGGCCTATGGCTACACCTTC. Amino acid sequence: CASSAPRRAYGYTF.

CDR3 nucleotide sequence: TGTGCCAGCATGATAGGGGGCGCGGCGAACACTGAAGCTTTCTTT. Encoded protein: CASMIGGAANTEAFF. The chain couples TRBV28 to TRBJ1-1; 7 bases match TRBD1. Germline lookup yields CDR1 MDHEN and CDR2 SYDVKM. V dropped 7 bases and J dropped 1; count of bases not matched to a gene: 9. The CDR3 runs 15 residues.

The rearrangement links TRBV6-1 to TRBJ2-1; D unresolved. CDR1 is MNHNS, CDR2 SASEGT, per germline. V shed 6 bases and J shed 6 bases, with 9 bases lying between them. The CDR3 totals 12 residues. As DNA, the CDR3 is TGTGCCAGCAGCAAGCAAACCAATGAGCAGTTCTTC. Translated: CASSKQTNEQFF.

The rearrangement joins TRBV4-2 to TRBJ2-5, with unresolved D. The V gene lost 3 bases and the J gene lost 3 bases, with 14 bases spanning the gap. The germline gives CDR1 LGHNA, CDR2 YNFKEQ. The CDR3 contains 15 residues. The CDR3 DNA follows: TGTGCCAGCAGCCAGGCGGATCGAAAGGAAGAGACCCAGTACTTC. Translating it yields CASSQADRKEETQYF.